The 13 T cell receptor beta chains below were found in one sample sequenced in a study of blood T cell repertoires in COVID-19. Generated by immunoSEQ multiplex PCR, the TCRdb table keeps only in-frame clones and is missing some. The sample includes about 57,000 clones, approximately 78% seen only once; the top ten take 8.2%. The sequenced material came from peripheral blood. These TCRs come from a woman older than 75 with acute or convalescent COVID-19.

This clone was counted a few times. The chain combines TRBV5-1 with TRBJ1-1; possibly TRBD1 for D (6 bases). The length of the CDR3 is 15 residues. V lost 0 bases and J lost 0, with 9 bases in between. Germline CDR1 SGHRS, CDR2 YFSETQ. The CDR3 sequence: CASSLGDIVNTEAFF. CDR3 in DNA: TGCGCCAGCAGCTTGGGGGACATAGTGAACACTGAAGCTTTCTTT.

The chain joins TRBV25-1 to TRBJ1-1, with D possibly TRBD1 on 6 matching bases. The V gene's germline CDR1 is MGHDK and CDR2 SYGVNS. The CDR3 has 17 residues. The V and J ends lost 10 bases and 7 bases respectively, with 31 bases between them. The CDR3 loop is CAKPKKGTNRHYSEAFF. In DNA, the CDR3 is TGTGCCAAACCGAAGAAGGGGACAAATAGACATTACAGTGAAGCTTTCTTT.

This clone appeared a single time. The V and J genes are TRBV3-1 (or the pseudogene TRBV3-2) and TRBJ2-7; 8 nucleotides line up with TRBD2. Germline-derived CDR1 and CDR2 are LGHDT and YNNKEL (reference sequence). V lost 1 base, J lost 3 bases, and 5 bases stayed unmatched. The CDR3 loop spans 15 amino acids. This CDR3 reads CASSQVPGGNYEQYF. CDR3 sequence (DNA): TGTGCCAGCAGCCAAGTACCGGGAGGGAACTACGAGCAGTACTTC.

CDR3 bases: TGTGCCAGCAGCTTTAGCGGGAGGGGGAATGAGCAGTTCTTC. Its translation is CASSFSGRGNEQFF. The rearrangement links TRBV7-3 to TRBJ2-1; 11 positions agree with TRBD2. The CDR3 is 14 residues long. With 3 bases clipped from V and 7 bases from J, the junction kept 2 bases outside the gene matches. The germline V gene has CDR1 SGHTA and CDR2 FQGTGA.

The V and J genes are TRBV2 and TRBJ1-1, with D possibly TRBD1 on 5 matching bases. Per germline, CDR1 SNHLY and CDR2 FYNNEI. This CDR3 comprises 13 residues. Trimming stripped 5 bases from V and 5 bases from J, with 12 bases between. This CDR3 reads CASSIGEVTEAFF. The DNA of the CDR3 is TGTGCCAGCAGTATAGGGGAGGTAACTGAAGCTTTCTTT.

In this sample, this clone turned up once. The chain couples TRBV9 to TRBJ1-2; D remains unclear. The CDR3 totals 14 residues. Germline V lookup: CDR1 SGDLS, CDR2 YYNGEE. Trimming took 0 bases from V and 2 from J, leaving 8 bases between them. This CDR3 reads CASSVGAPNYGYTF. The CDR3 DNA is TGTGCCAGCAGCGTAGGGGCCCCGAACTATGGCTACACCTTC.

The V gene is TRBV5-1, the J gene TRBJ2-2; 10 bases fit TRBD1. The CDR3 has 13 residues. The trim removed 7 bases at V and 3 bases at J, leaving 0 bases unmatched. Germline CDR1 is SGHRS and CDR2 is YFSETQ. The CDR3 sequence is CASGQGDTGELFF. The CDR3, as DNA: TGCGCCAGCGGACAGGGGGACACCGGGGAGCTGTTTTTT. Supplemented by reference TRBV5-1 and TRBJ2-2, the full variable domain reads KAGVTQTPRYLIKTRGQQVTLSCSPISGHRSVSWYQQTPGQGLQFLFEYFSETQRNKGNFPGRFSGRQFSNSRSEMNVSTLELGDSALYLCASGQGDTGELFFGEGSRLTVL.

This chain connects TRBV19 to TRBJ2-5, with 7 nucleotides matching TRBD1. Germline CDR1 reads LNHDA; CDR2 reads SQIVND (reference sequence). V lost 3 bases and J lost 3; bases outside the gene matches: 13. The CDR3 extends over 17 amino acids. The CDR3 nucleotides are TGTGCCAGTAGTATCGGCCGACGGCAGGGGGTTAAAGAGACCCAGTACTTC. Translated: CASSIGRRQGVKETQYF.

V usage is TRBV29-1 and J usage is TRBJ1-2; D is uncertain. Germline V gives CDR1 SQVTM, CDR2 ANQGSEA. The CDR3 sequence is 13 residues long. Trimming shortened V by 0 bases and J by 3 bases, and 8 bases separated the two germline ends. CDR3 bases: TGCAGCGTTGAAGACCCGCGTGACTATGGCTACACCTTC. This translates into CSVEDPRDYGYTF.

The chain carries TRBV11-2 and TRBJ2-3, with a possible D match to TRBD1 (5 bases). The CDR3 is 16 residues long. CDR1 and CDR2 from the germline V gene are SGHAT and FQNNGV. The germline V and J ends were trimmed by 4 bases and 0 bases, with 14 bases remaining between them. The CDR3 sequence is CASSSRQYYSTDTQYF. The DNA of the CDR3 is TGTGCCAGCAGCTCGCGACAGTATTATAGCACAGATACGCAGTATTTT.

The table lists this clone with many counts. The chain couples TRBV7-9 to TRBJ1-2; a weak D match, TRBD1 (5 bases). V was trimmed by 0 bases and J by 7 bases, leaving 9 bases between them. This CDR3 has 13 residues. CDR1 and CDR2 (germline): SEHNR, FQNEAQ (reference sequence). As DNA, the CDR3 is TGTGCCAGCAGCTTAGCAGGGGCGTCTGGCTACACCTTC. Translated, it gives CASSLAGASGYTF.

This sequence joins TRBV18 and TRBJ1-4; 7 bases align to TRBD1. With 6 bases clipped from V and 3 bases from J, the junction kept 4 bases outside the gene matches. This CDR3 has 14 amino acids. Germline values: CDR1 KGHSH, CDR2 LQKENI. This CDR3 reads CASSPGQPNEKLFF. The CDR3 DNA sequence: TGTGCCAGCTCTCCGGGACAGCCTAATGAAAAACTGTTTTTT.

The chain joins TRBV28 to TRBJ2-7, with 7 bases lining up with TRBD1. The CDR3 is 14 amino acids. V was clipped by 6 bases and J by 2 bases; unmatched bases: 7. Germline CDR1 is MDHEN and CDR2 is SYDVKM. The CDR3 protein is CASRTTGQPYEQYF. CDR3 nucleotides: TGTGCCAGCAGAACCACGGGACAGCCCTACGAGCAGTACTTC.